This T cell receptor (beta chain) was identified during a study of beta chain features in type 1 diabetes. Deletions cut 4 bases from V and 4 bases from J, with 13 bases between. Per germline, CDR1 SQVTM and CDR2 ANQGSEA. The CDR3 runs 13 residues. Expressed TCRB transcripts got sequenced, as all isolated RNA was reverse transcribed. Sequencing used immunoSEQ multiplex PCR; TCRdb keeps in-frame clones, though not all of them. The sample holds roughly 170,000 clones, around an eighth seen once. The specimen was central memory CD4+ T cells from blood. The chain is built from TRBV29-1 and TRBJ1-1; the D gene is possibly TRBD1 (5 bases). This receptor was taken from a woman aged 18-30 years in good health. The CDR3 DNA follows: TGCAGCGTTGTTCGGCAGGGTGGCACTGAAGCTTTCTTT. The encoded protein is CSVVRQGGTEAFF.